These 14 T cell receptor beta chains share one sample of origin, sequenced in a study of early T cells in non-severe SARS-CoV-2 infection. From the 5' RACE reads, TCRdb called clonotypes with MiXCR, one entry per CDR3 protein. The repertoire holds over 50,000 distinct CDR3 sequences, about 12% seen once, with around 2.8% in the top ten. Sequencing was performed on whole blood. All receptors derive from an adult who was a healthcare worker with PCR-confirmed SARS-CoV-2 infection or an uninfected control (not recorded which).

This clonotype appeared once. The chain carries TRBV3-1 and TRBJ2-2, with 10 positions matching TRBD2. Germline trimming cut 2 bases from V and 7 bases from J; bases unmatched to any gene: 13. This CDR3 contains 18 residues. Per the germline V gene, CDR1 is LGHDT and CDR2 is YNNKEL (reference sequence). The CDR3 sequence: CASSQRTPSGRAFGELFF. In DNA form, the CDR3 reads TGTGCCAGCAGCCAACGGACCCCCAGCGGGAGGGCCTTCGGGGAGCTGTTTTTT.

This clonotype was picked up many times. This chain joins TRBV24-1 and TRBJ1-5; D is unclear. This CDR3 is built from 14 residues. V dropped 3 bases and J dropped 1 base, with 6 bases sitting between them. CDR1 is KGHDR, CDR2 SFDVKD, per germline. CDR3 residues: CATSDPRSNQPQHF. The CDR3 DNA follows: TGTGCCACCAGTGATCCCAGGAGCAATCAGCCCCAGCATTTT.

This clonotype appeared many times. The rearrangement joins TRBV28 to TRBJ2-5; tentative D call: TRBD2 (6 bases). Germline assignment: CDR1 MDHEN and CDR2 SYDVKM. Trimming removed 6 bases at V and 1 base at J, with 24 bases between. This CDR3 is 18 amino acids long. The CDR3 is CASRKHRTSAGIQETQYF. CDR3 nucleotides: TGTGCCAGCAGAAAACACCGGACTTCGGCGGGGATCCAAGAGACCCAGTACTTC. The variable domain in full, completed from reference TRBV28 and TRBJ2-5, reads DVKVTQSSRYLVKRTGEKVFLECVQDMDHENMFWYRQDPGLGLRLIYFSYDVKMKEKGDIPEGYSVSREKKERFSLILESASTNQTSMYLCASRKHRTSAGIQETQYFGPGTRLLVL.

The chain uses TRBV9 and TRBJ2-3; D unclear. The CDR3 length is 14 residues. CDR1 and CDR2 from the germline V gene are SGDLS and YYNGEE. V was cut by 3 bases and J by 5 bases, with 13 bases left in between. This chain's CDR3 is CASSAAGMRDTQYF. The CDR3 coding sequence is TGTGCCAGCAGCGCTGCCGGCATGAGAGATACGCAGTATTTT.

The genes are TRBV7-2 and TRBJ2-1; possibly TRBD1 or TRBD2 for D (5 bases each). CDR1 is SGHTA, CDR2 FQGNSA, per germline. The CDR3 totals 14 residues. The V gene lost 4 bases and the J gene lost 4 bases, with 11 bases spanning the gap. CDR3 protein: CASSSPGPYNEQFF. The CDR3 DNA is TGTGCCAGCAGCTCCCCGGGACCGTACAATGAGCAGTTCTTC.

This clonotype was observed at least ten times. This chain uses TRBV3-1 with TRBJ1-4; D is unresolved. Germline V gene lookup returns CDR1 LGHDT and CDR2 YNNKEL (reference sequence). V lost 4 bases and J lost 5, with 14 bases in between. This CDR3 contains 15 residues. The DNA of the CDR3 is TGTGCCAGCAGCCCTCCGGGCAGAGAAAATGAAAAACTGTTTTTT. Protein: CASSPPGRENEKLFF.

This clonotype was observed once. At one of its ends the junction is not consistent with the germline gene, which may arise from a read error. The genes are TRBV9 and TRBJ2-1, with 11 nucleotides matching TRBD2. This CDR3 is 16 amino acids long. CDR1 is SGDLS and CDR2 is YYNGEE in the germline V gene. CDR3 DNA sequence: TGTGCCGGCAGCGCGCCGGGACTAGCGGTAACCAATGAGCAGTTCTTC. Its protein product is CAGSAPGLAVTNEQFF.

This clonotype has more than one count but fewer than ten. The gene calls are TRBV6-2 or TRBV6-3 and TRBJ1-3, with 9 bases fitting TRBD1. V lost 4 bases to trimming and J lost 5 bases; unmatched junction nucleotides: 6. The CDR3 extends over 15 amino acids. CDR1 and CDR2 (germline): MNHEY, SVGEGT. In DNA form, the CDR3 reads TGTGCCAGCAGTTCACCGGACAGGGGAAGAAACACCATATATTTT. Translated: CASSSPDRGRNTIYF.

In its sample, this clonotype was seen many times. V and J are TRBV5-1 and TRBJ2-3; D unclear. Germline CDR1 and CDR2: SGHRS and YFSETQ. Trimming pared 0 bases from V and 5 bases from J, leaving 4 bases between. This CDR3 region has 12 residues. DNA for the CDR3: TGCGCCAGCAGCTTGGAGGTAGATACGCAGTATTTT. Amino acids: CASSLEVDTQYF.

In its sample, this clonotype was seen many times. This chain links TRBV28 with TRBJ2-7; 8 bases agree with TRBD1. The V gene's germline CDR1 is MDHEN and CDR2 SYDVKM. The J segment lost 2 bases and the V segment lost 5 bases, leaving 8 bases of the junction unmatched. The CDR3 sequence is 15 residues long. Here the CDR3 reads CASSPTGEEPYEQYF. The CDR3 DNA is TGTGCCAGCAGTCCGACAGGGGAAGAGCCCTACGAGCAGTACTTC. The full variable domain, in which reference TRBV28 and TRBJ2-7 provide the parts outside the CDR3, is DVKVTQSSRYLVKRTGEKVFLECVQDMDHENMFWYRQDPGLGLRLIYFSYDVKMKEKGDIPEGYSVSREKKERFSLILESASTNQTSMYLCASSPTGEEPYEQYFGPGTRLTVT.

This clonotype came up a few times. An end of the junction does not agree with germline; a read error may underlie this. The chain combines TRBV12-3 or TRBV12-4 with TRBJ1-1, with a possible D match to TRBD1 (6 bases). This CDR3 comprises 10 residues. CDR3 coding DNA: TGTGCCAGCACCGGACAGATGATGTTTTTT. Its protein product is CASTGQMMFF.

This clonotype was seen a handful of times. The CDR3 reads CASSGLAGAGETQYF. CDR3 nucleotide sequence: TGTGCCAGCAGCGGACTAGCGGGAGCGGGGGAGACCCAGTACTTC. The chain joins TRBV3-1 to TRBJ2-5; 13 positions agree with TRBD2. This CDR3 region has 15 residues. V was clipped by 5 bases and J by 5 bases; unmatched bases: 5. Germline-derived CDR1 and CDR2 are LGHDT and YNNKEL (reference sequence).

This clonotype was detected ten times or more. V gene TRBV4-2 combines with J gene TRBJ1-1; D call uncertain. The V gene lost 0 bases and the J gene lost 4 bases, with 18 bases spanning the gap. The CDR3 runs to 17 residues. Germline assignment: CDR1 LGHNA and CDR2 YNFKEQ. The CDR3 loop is CASSQDRSPGSGTEAFF. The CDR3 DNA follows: TGTGCCAGCAGCCAAGATCGCAGCCCTGGATCGGGCACTGAAGCTTTCTTT.

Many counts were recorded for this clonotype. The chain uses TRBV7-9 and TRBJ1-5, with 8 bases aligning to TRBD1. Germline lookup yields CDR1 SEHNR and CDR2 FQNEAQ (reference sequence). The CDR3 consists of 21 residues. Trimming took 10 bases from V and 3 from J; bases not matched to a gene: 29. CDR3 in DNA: TGTGCCACCCCAGCCCCGGACAGGGCACTCCCCACCGTTCTCTCCAATCAGCCCCAGCATTTT. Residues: CATPAPDRALPTVLSNQPQHF.